The next 29 T cell receptor beta chains were all read from a single sample in a study of blood T cells in healthy people across ages. Next came a second PCR, run for about 6 to 12 cycles, which used a sample-barcoded 5' primer along with a J-beta primer mix. MiXCR was run by TCRdb on the 5' RACE reads, yielding one entry per CDR3 protein. Of 1.5 million or so distinct CDR3 sequences listed, roughly 40% are singletons. The source material was blood. The receptors were sampled from a woman younger than 35 in good health.

The rearrangement links TRBV2 to TRBJ1-5; TRBD1 aligns across 10 bases. CDR1 and CDR2 from the germline V gene are SNHLY and FYNNEI. This CDR3 has 16 amino acids. V was clipped by 6 bases and J by 0 bases; unmatched bases: 5. This CDR3 reads CASRGQGYGSNQPQHF. CDR3 nucleotide sequence: TGTGCCAGCAGGGGACAGGGGTATGGTAGCAATCAGCCCCAGCATTTT. The variable domain in full, completed from reference TRBV2 and TRBJ1-5, reads EPEVTQTPSHQVTQMGQEVILRCVPISNHLYFYWYRQILGQKVEFLVSFYNNEISEKSEIFDDQFSVERPDGSNFTLKIRSTKLEDSAMYFCASRGQGYGSNQPQHFGDGTRLSIL.

This clonotype showed up just a few times. This sequence joins TRBV6-5 and TRBJ2-5; 15 bases map to TRBD2. In germline, CDR1 is MNHEY, CDR2 SVGAGI. V lost 6 bases, J lost 2 bases, and 4 bases stayed unmatched. The CDR3 spans 16 residues. CDR3 DNA: TGTGCCAGCAGACGGACTAGCGGGAGGGAACAAGAGACCCAGTACTTC. Its protein product is CASRRTSGREQETQYF.

This chain uses TRBV5-1 with TRBJ2-2; possibly TRBD1 or TRBD2 for D (5 bases each). The CDR3 sequence is 15 residues long. Trimming removed 4 bases at V and 5 bases at J, with 15 bases between. Germline V gene lookup returns CDR1 SGHRS and CDR2 YFSETQ. CDR3 loop: CASSLGTLETGELFF. In DNA, the CDR3 is TGCGCCAGCAGCCTAGGGACCCTGGAAACCGGGGAGCTGTTTTTT.

The V gene is TRBV18, the J gene TRBJ2-1, with 9 positions matching TRBD1. V lost 2 bases, J lost 5 bases, and 7 bases stayed unmatched. Germline V gene data show CDR1 as KGHSH and CDR2 as LQKENI. The CDR3 has 16 residues. CDR3 protein: CASSPFGTGRDNEQFF. CDR3 DNA sequence: TGTGCCAGCTCACCATTCGGGACAGGGAGGGACAATGAGCAGTTCTTC.

The chain combines TRBV27 with TRBJ2-7; 12 nucleotides line up with TRBD2. This CDR3 region has 16 residues. Germline V gene data show CDR1 as MNHEY and CDR2 as SMNVEV (reference sequence). Trimming removed 4 bases from V and 12 bases from J; junction bases left unmatched: 16. CDR3 residues: CASSSGLAGLQETRYF. DNA of the CDR3: TGTGCCAGCAGTTCCGGACTAGCGGGGCTACAAGAGACCCGGTACTTC.

This clonotype was picked up a small number of times. The chain recombines TRBV20-1 with TRBJ1-2; D uncertain. The V gene's germline CDR1 is DFQATT and CDR2 SNEGSKA (reference sequence). The V end was cut by 0 bases, the J end by 4 bases, with 9 bases between. The CDR3 contains 13 residues. In DNA form, the CDR3 reads TGCAGTGCTAGAGATTCATGGGGCTATGGCTACACCTTC. Translating gives CSARDSWGYGYTF.

This clonotype has a single count. CDR3 loop: CASSLRRVGSADTQYF. In DNA form, the CDR3 reads TGTGCCAGCAGTTTACGCAGGGTAGGGAGCGCAGATACGCAGTATTTT. The V call is TRBV12-3 or TRBV12-4, the J call TRBJ2-3; tentatively, D is TRBD1 or TRBD2 (5 bases each). This CDR3 has 16 residues. Between the trimmed V and J ends, which lost 2 bases and 4 bases, there was a span of 16 bases.

This clonotype has a handful of counts. DNA for the CDR3: TGTGCCAGCAGTGGGCCGACGGCGAGCTCCTACAATGAGCAGTTCTTC. Amino acids: CASSGPTASSYNEQFF. This chain joins TRBV12-3 or TRBV12-4 and TRBJ2-1; D is unresolved. The V end was cut by 5 bases, the J end by 0 bases, with 14 bases between. The CDR3 totals 16 residues.

The chain combines TRBV19 with TRBJ2-6, with D tentatively TRBD1 (5 bases). Germline loops: CDR1 LNHDA, CDR2 SQIVND (reference sequence). This CDR3 is built from 16 residues. V was clipped by 6 bases and J by 4 bases, with 16 bases between them. The CDR3 sequence is CASRDPRVPGANVLTF. For the CDR3, the DNA is TGTGCCAGTAGGGATCCCAGGGTTCCCGGGGCCAACGTCCTGACTTTC.

The chain is built from TRBV28 and TRBJ2-1; 12 nucleotides align to TRBD2. The CDR3 has 17 residues. Germline trimming cut 6 bases from V and 6 bases from J; bases unmatched to any gene: 12. Germline loops: CDR1 MDHEN, CDR2 SYDVKM. The CDR3 reads CASRPTGTSGPSNEQFF. DNA for the CDR3: TGTGCCAGCAGACCGACCGGGACTAGCGGGCCCTCCAATGAGCAGTTCTTC.

This clonotype was observed a handful of times. V gene TRBV11-2 combines with J gene TRBJ2-1; 8 bases fit TRBD2. The CDR3 runs 16 residues. In germline, CDR1 is SGHAT, CDR2 FQNNGV. The V gene end was trimmed by 0 bases and the J gene end by 6 bases; junction bases not matched to a gene: 7. The CDR3 coding sequence is TGTGCCAGCAGCTTAGATGGGACTAGATTGGGCAATGAGCAGTTCTTC. Its translation: CASSLDGTRLGNEQFF.

This sequence joins TRBV10-2 and TRBJ1-6; tentatively, D is TRBD1 (5 bases). Germline assignment: CDR1 WSHSY and CDR2 SAAADI. V was cut by 5 bases and J by 5 bases, with 7 bases left in between. The CDR3 is 13 amino acids. CDR3 nucleotide sequence: TGCGCCAGCAGTCGACAGAATAATTCACCCCTCCACTTT. Its protein product is CASSRQNNSPLHF.

In the case of this clonotype: The junction shows a germline mismatch at one end, possibly a read error. The chain joins TRBV12-3 or TRBV12-4 to TRBJ1-2, with D possibly TRBD1 on 6 matching bases. The CDR3 is 12 amino acids. The CDR3, as DNA: TGTACCAGCCTCGCACAGGGCTATGGCTACACCTTC. Its protein is CTSLAQGYGYTF.

This clonotype was detected only a few times. The rearrangement uses TRBV20-1 and TRBJ1-2; D possibly corresponds to TRBD1 (6 bases). Germline CDR1 reads DFQATT; CDR2 reads SNEGSKA (reference sequence). The CDR3 is made up of 13 amino acids. The V and J ends lost 0 bases and 4 bases respectively, with 9 bases between them. The CDR3 protein is CSARDAGAYGYTF. The CDR3 region has the DNA TGCAGTGCTAGAGATGCAGGGGCCTATGGCTACACCTTC.

CDR3 protein: CAWSGLGTQETQYF. The CDR3 coding sequence is TGTGCCTGGAGTGGTCTGGGGACCCAAGAGACCCAGTACTTC. This chain connects TRBV30 to TRBJ2-5; D may correspond to TRBD1 or TRBD2 (5 bases each). Germline loops: CDR1 GTSNPN, CDR2 SVGIG (reference sequence). The length of the CDR3 is 14 residues. V dropped 1 base and J dropped 1 base, with 10 bases sitting between them.

With regard to this clonotype: Germline and junction disagree at one end, which may indicate a read error. This chain links TRBV7-7 with TRBJ2-5; TRBD2 agrees at 14 bases. CDR3 length equals 16 residues. CDR1 is SSHAT and CDR2 is FNYEAQ in the germline V gene (reference sequence). The CDR3 sequence is CASSSSGTSGGNEQYF. The DNA for the CDR3 is TGTGCTAGCAGCTCATCCGGGACTAGCGGGGGAAATGAGCAGTACTTC. The full variable domain, completed using reference TRBV7-7 and TRBJ2-5, is GAGVSQSPRYKVTKRGQDVTLRCDPISSHATLYWYQQALGQGPEFLTYFNYEAQPDKSGLPSDRFSAERPEGSISTLTIQRTEQRDSAMYRCASSSSGTSGGNEQYFGPGTRLLVL.

The V gene is TRBV27, the J gene TRBJ2-7; the D is unclear. Trimming left V 4 bases short and J 10 bases short, with 14 bases between. The CDR3 length is 12 residues. Germline V gene data show CDR1 as MNHEY and CDR2 as SMNVEV (reference sequence). CDR3 nucleotide sequence: TGTGCCAGCAGTTCAATGGGAAGGGATCAGTACTTC. Encoded protein: CASSSMGRDQYF.

V is TRBV21-1 and J is TRBJ1-1; the tabulated D call, TRBD1, remains unverified against the DNA. TRBV21-1 is designated a pseudogene. This CDR3 region has 15 residues. The CDR3 sequence: CASSTWRTGNTEAFF. CDR3 nucleotides: TGTGCCAGCAGCACTTGGCGGACAGGGAACACTGAAGCTTTCTTT.

The genes are TRBV14 and TRBJ2-6; D might be TRBD2 (5 bases). Trimming took off 4 bases at V and 0 bases at J, with 13 bases between the two ends. Germline CDR1 is SGHDN and CDR2 is FVKESK. The CDR3 contains 17 residues. The CDR3 reads CASSPPAGRSGANVLTF. The CDR3, as DNA: TGTGCCAGCAGCCCACCCGCGGGCCGCTCTGGGGCCAACGTCCTGACTTTC.

This clonotype was recorded a few times. The chain is built from TRBV5-1 and TRBJ2-5, with 9 bases that match TRBD2. The germline V gene encodes CDR1 SGHRS and CDR2 YFSETQ. CDR3 length: 16 residues. J lost 0 bases, V lost 4 bases, and 7 bases had no gene match. This CDR3 is CASSLRLADYQETQYF. CDR3 coding DNA: TGCGCCAGCAGCCTTAGACTAGCGGATTACCAAGAGACCCAGTACTTC.

The rearrangement links TRBV4-1 to TRBJ2-1; D possibly uses TRBD1 or TRBD2 (5 bases each). Trimming pared 2 bases from V and 9 bases from J, leaving 17 bases between. Per the germline V gene, CDR1 is MGHRA and CDR2 is YSYEKL. This CDR3 is 15 amino acids long. CDR3: CASSQSGAHGGEQFF. The DNA of the CDR3 is TGCGCCAGCAGCCAATCCGGGGCCCACGGAGGTGAGCAGTTCTTC.

The V call is TRBV5-6, the J call TRBJ1-2; 11 nucleotides align to TRBD1. CDR3 length: 14 amino acids. V was clipped by 5 bases and J by 6 bases; unmatched bases: 6. Germline CDR1 and CDR2: SGHDT and YYEEEE. CDR3 region: CASRRTGGVDGYTF. The CDR3 coding sequence is TGTGCCAGCAGGAGGACAGGGGGCGTCGATGGCTACACCTTC.

The V call is TRBV20-1, the J call TRBJ2-4; TRBD2 matches 15 bases. The last part of the DNA fits TRBJ2-5 better; the J call may be wrong. The germline CDR1 and CDR2 sequences are DFQATT and SNEGSKA (reference sequence). The CDR3 length is 19 residues. For the CDR3, the DNA is TGCAGTGCTAGAGATGTCCTAGGACTAGCGGGAGGGTGGGAAGAGACCCAGTACTTC. This codes for CSARDVLGLAGGWEETQYF.

This clonotype was counted between two and nine times. The chain employs TRBV12-5 and TRBJ2-1; D is possibly TRBD1 or TRBD2 (5 bases each). Trimming stripped 6 bases from V and 6 bases from J, with 24 bases between. CDR3 length: 17 residues. From germline, CDR1 is LGHNT and CDR2 FRNRAP. CDR3 loop: CASGTASGTLLANEQFF. CDR3 bases: TGTGCTAGTGGGACCGCATCCGGGACGCTACTCGCCAATGAGCAGTTCTTC. Variable domain in full (rest from reference TRBV12-5 and TRBJ2-1): DARVTQTPRHKVTEMGQEVTMRCQPILGHNTVFWYRQTMMQGLELLAYFRNRAPLDDSGMPKDRFSAEMPDATLATLKIQPSEPRDSAVYFCASGTASGTLLANEQFFGPGTRLTVL.

This rearrangement joins TRBV7-4 to TRBJ2-1; TRBD1 matches at 9 bases. After removal of 5 bases from V and 13 bases from J, the junction contained 21 bases not matched to a gene. The CDR3 covers 17 residues. Germline values: CDR1 SGHVT, CDR2 SQSDAQ. Here the CDR3 reads CASSQGQGSPLQETQFF. CDR3 in DNA: TGTGCCAGCAGCCAGGGACAGGGTTCCCCCTTACAAGAGACCCAGTTCTTC. Based on the CDR3 plus reference TRBV7-4 and TRBJ2-1, the full variable domain is GAGVSQSPRYKVAKRGRDVALRCDSISGHVTLYWYRQTLGQGSEVLTYSQSDAQRDKSGRPSGRFSAERPERSVSTLKIQRTEQGDSAVYLCASSQGQGSPLQETQFFGPGTRLTVL.

Only a few counts were recorded for this clonotype. The J gene is TRBJ2-5, the V gene TRBV7-9, with D tentatively TRBD2 (6 bases). Trimming left V 5 bases short and J 5 bases short, with 15 bases between. This CDR3 has 14 amino acids. The germline gives CDR1 SEHNR, CDR2 FQNEAQ (reference sequence). CDR3 nucleotide sequence: TGTGCCAGCAGCCCACGGACTGGGGGGGAGACCCAGTACTTC. Protein: CASSPRTGGETQYF.

The chain combines TRBV7-9 with TRBJ1-2; no definite D call. The V end lost 6 bases, the J end lost 4 bases, and 15 bases lay between the germline ends. The CDR3 spans 14 residues. Germline CDR1 is SEHNR and CDR2 is FQNEAQ (reference sequence). CDR3 sequence (DNA): TGTGCCAGCAGTAATGGGAGCCGGAGCTATGGCTACACCTTC. It translates to CASSNGSRSYGYTF. Full variable domain (remainder filled in from reference TRBV7-9 and TRBJ1-2): DTGVSQNPRHKITKRGQNVTFRCDPISEHNRLYWYRQTLGQGPEFLTYFQNEAQLEKSRLLSDRFSAERPKGSFSTLEIQRTEQGDSAMYLCASSNGSRSYGYTFGSGTRLTVV.

V usage is TRBV12-3 or TRBV12-4 and J usage is TRBJ1-5, with 7 bases matching TRBD1. The CDR3 is 14 amino acids. Trimming removed 5 bases from V and 6 bases from J; junction bases left unmatched: 7. The CDR3 sequence: CASSTGDWSQPQHF. CDR3 sequence (DNA): TGTGCCAGCAGTACAGGGGATTGGAGTCAGCCCCAGCATTTT.

The sample holds a few counts of this clonotype. The V and J genes are TRBV28 and TRBJ1-2; 8 nucleotides align to TRBD1. CDR3 length equals 13 residues. The V segment lost 6 bases and the J segment 7 bases; nucleotides outside the gene matches: 7. Germline V gene data show CDR1 as MDHEN and CDR2 as SYDVKM. The CDR3 bases are TGTGCCAGCAGATCCACAGGGGGTCTTGGCTACACCTTC. The encoded protein is CASRSTGGLGYTF.